The T cell receptor (beta chain) described here comes from a study of OX40 agonist ivuxolimab in advanced cancers. Study-level information: Among those treated, three patients had partial responses, one with hepatocellular carcinoma and two with cutaneous melanoma.

Data came from immunoSEQ multiplex PCR; TCRdb stores just in-frame clones and leaves some out. The sample yields approximately 67,000 clones, around 80% seen once. Germline assignment: CDR1 SQVTM and CDR2 ANQGSEA. V lost 4 bases and J lost 0; bases outside the gene matches: 2. The CDR3 contains 14 residues. Only one count was recorded for this clone. Its antigen is currently unknown. Study-wide points: Circulating CD4+ and CD8+ T cells showed clonal expansion by week 6 at 0.1 to 3.0 mg/kg. On average, CD8+ T cells had more expanded clones than CD4+.

Samples were taken at baseline and on day 1 of cycles 4 and 7. The TCR sequence derives from an adult with an advanced solid tumor such as melanoma, head and neck, liver or kidney cancer. The chain joins TRBV29-1 to TRBJ2-1; 8 positions match TRBD1. The input for sequencing was CD4+ or CD8+ T cells sorted from blood, taken in a trial of the OX40 agonist ivuxolimab. The CDR3 nucleotides read TGCAGCGTTGGCGACAGGGGCTCCTACAATGAGCAGTTCTTC. It encodes CSVGDRGSYNEQFF.